This section outlines one TCR beta chain sequence together with its context. The antigen remains unidentified. Germline CDR1 is LNHDA and CDR2 is SQIVND (reference sequence). The V end was cut by 7 bases, the J end by 2 bases, with 15 bases between. The CDR3 length is 15 residues. Using immunoSEQ multiplex PCR, the repertoire was profiled, and TCRdb retains in-frame clones only, with some absent. Of roughly 2,500,000 clones listed, 90% to 95% are singletons. CD4+ cell separation produced CD45RA+ naive and CD45RA-negative memory subsets. This entry belongs to a study of shared clonotypes between healthy human individuals. Findings of the study overall: Naive CD4 clonotypes overlapped across a handful of donors at around 4.8%.

The sequence was collected from a man between 18 and 29 years old in good health. Some clones in this sample may be carry-over from other donors' samples. The chain couples TRBV19 to TRBJ1-5; unclear D gene. The sample consisted of naive CD4+ T cells from PBMCs. The subset here: CD45RA+ positively selected. The CDR3 DNA follows: TGTGCCAGTAACCACCCTCCGGGAGGCAATCAGCCCCAGCATTTT. Its translation is CASNHPPGGNQPQHF.